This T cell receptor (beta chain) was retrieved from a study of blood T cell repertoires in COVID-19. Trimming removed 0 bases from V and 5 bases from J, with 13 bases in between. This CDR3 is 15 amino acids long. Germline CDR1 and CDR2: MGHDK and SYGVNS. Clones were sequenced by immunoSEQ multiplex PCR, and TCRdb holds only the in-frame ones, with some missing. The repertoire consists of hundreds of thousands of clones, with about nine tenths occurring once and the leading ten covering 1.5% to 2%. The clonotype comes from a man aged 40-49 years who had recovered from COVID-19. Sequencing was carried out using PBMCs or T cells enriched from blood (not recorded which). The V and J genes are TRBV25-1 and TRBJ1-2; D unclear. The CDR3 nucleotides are TGTGCCAGCAGTGAATATCCAGGCGCTGCATATGGCTACACCTTC. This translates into CASSEYPGAAYGYTF.